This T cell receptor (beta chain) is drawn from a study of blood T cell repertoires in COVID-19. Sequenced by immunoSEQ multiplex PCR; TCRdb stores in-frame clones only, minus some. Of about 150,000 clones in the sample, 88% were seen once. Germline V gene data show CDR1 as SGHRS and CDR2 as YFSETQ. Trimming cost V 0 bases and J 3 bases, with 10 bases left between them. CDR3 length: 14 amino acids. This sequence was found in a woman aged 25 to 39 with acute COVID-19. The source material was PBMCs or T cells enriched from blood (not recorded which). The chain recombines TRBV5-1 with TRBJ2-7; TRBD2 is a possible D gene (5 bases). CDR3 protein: CASSLVGGSYEQYF. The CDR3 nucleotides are TGCGCCAGCAGCTTGGTCGGAGGAAGCTACGAGCAGTACTTC.